This T cell receptor beta chain was obtained from a study of long-term antiretroviral therapy in people with HIV. V gave up 2 bases and J gave up 2 bases, with 9 bases separating them. There are 15 residues in the CDR3. CDR1 is MNHNY and CDR2 is SVGAGI in the germline V gene (reference sequence). Run at survey level, the immunoSEQ assay was version v3.0. The data were produced by immunoSEQ multiplex PCR, yet TCRdb's version contains in-frame clones alone and is incomplete. The sample consists of roughly 10,000 clones, about 80% of them appearing once. The sample here was unsorted PBMCs, taken 0.4 years before starting antiretroviral therapy. This chain joins TRBV6-6 and TRBJ2-2; possibly TRBD2 for D (6 bases). This TCR derives from a young man with HIV. CDR3 protein: CASSYGTPNTGELFF. For the CDR3, the DNA is TGTGCCAGCAGTTACGGGACTCCTAACACCGGGGAGCTGTTTTTT.